The 14 T cell receptor beta chains reported below all come from one sample, sequenced in a study of identical twins. TCRdb fed the 5' RACE reads into MiXCR, producing one record per CDR3 protein. This table holds 470,000 or so distinct CDR3 sequences, approximately 24% found once. These sequences were also reported in another study, on T cells expressing NK-cell markers.

Sequencing was done on a sample of CD4+ T cells sorted from blood. These receptors were obtained from a woman between 18 and 30 years old in good health.

This clonotype was counted between two and nine times. This chain joins TRBV3-1 and TRBJ1-1; no firm D call. V shed 4 bases and J shed 3 bases, with 15 bases lying between them. From germline, CDR1 is LGHDT and CDR2 YNNKEL (reference sequence). This CDR3 is built from 15 residues. This CDR3 reads CASSPTLRTDTEAFF. The CDR3 DNA follows: TGTGCCAGCAGCCCCACTTTGCGAACAGACACTGAAGCTTTCTTT.

V gene TRBV11-2 combines with J gene TRBJ1-2, with TRBD1 identical over 9 bases. CDR3 size: 14 residues. Germline CDR1 SGHAT, CDR2 FQNNGV. V was clipped by 5 bases and J by 8 bases; unmatched bases: 9. CDR3 bases: TGTGCCAGCAGCATACAACAGGGGGCGGGGGGCTACACCTTC. Its translation: CASSIQQGAGGYTF.

This clonotype was observed a few times. The V gene is TRBV12-3 or TRBV12-4, the J gene TRBJ2-7; tentatively, D is TRBD2 (7 bases). V lost 10 bases to trimming and J lost 5 bases, with 18 bases between them. The CDR3 is made up of 13 amino acids. DNA of the CDR3: TGTGCCACCCAGGGGAGGGGGGCGGACGAGCAGTACTTC. It translates to CATQGRGADEQYF.

This clonotype was seen repeatedly, ten times or more. This chain uses TRBV12-3 or TRBV12-4 with TRBJ2-5, with D hard to call. Trimming pared 6 bases from V and 2 bases from J, leaving 4 bases between. The CDR3 length is 11 residues. Here the CDR3 reads CASSQQETQYF. In DNA, the CDR3 is TGTGCCAGCAGCCAACAAGAGACCCAGTACTTC.

This clonotype has more than one count but fewer than ten. This chain links TRBV9 with TRBJ2-7, with 11 bases identical to TRBD1. Trimming cost V 0 bases and J 4 bases; bases outside gene matches: 3. The CDR3 consists of 15 residues. Per germline, CDR1 SGDLS and CDR2 YYNGEE. CDR3: CASSVEGTGGYEQYF. DNA of the CDR3: TGTGCCAGCAGCGTAGAAGGGACAGGGGGTTACGAGCAGTACTTC.

This clonotype was seen ten or more times. The J gene is TRBJ2-7, the V gene TRBV4-2; 8 bases match TRBD1. The CDR3 is 15 residues long. Germline V gene lookup returns CDR1 LGHNA and CDR2 YNFKEQ. The junction had 7 bases not matched to a gene; V was cut back by 1 base and J by 5 bases. This chain's CDR3 is CASSQVGQGTHEQYF. The CDR3 DNA sequence: TGTGCCAGCAGCCAAGTCGGACAGGGAACCCACGAGCAGTACTTC.

The rearrangement joins TRBV5-1 to TRBJ2-7; 7 positions agree with TRBD2. Germline V CDR1 and CDR2: SGHRS, YFSETQ. The CDR3 has 15 residues. V was clipped by 4 bases and J by 2 bases; unmatched bases: 9. DNA of the CDR3: TGCGCCAGCAGCGCCGGACTAGGTATCCCCTACGAGCAGTACTTC. It specifies CASSAGLGIPYEQYF.

This chain links TRBV20-1 with TRBJ1-4, with D unresolved. This CDR3 contains 12 residues. Deletions cut 0 bases from V and 13 bases from J, with 12 bases between. Germline loops: CDR1 DFQATT, CDR2 SNEGSKA (reference sequence). This CDR3 reads CSARDGGQGLFF. DNA of the CDR3: TGCAGTGCTAGAGATGGAGGGCAAGGACTGTTTTTT.

This clonotype was counted at least ten times. This chain connects TRBV10-3 to TRBJ2-5; 8 bases map to TRBD2. J gave up 6 bases and V 0 bases, and 12 bases lay outside the gene matches. Germline V CDR1 and CDR2: ENHRY, SYGVKD. The CDR3 totals 17 residues. In DNA, the CDR3 is TGTGCCATCAGTGAGTCGAGCGGGAGAAGTGGATCGCAGACCCAGTACTTC. Protein sequence: CAISESSGRSGSQTQYF.

V gene TRBV15 combines with J gene TRBJ2-6, with a weak D call TRBD2 (5 bases). Per the germline V gene, CDR1 is LNHNV and CDR2 is YYDKDF (reference sequence). Trimming pared 5 bases from V and 3 bases from J, leaving 11 bases between. This CDR3 has 15 residues. The CDR3 coding sequence is TGTGCCACCAGCCACCGACGGGGTGGGGCCAACGTCCTGACTTTC. It codes for CATSHRRGGANVLTF.

The V gene is TRBV6-1, the J gene TRBJ2-2; 7 bases are a match to TRBD2. With V trimmed by 7 bases and J by 1 base, 3 bases remained unmatched. The CDR3 runs to 14 residues. Germline V gene sequence: CDR1 MNHNS, CDR2 SASEGT. CDR3 sequence (DNA): TGTGCCAGCATCGAGCGGGAGAACACCGGGGAGCTGTTTTTT. It codes for CASIERENTGELFF.

The chain couples TRBV3-1 to TRBJ2-2; D is undetermined. This CDR3 has 13 amino acids. From germline, CDR1 is LGHDT and CDR2 YNNKEL (reference sequence). The ends were cut back, 0 bases at V and 4 bases at J, with 3 bases in the middle. This CDR3 is CASSQDITGELFF. The CDR3 nucleotides are TGTGCCAGCAGCCAAGACATCACCGGGGAGCTGTTTTTT.

This chain connects TRBV12-3 or TRBV12-4 to TRBJ2-3, with 10 positions matching TRBD2. The CDR3 sequence is 16 residues long. Losses at the gene ends were 6 bases for V and 2 bases for J; bases not matched to a gene: 8. In nucleotides, the CDR3 is TGTGCCAGCAGGTCCTCTAGCGGGAGAATCACAGATACGCAGTATTTT. This codes for CASRSSSGRITDTQYF.

The rearrangement joins TRBV9 to TRBJ2-1, with a weak D call TRBD2 (5 bases). CDR1 is SGDLS, CDR2 YYNGEE, per germline. V was trimmed by 2 bases and J by 0 bases, leaving 12 bases between them. The CDR3 length is 16 residues. The CDR3 loop reads CASSVSVGSSYNEQFF. In nucleotides, the CDR3 is TGTGCCAGCAGCGTTTCGGTGGGGAGCTCCTACAATGAGCAGTTCTTC.